The T cell receptor (beta chain) under discussion was sequenced for a study of control samples from healthy donors and cancer patients. CDR1 and CDR2 from the germline V gene are SEHNR and FQNEAQ (reference sequence). The V and J ends lost 5 bases and 1 base respectively, with 18 bases between them. This CDR3 contains 16 residues. Assay: immunoSEQ multiplex PCR; the TCRdb copy retains only in-frame clones and omits some. Among over 75,000 clones listed, around four fifths were seen once. At least ten counts were recorded for this clone. The specimen sequenced was blood. The clonotype originates from a man aged 25-45 years in good health. This sequence joins TRBV7-9 and TRBJ2-7, with a weak D call TRBD1 (6 bases). DNA of the CDR3: TGTGCCAGCAGCGGAAACCACAGGGTAGGGTCCTACGAGCAGTACTTC. Translation: CASSGNHRVGSYEQYF.